Sequencing of this T cell receptor beta chain was carried out in a study of blood T cell repertoires in COVID-19 (dated by TCRdb to the early 2020s). General notes on the study: Collaborator samples came from the United States, Italy and Spain and covered acute and convalescent phases of COVID-19. Subjects who had been exposed to COVID-19, were actively infected with it, or had recovered from it provided the deeply sampled blood TCRbeta repertoires that made up the dataset. The prospective study material was composed of cDNA or gDNA derived from T cells, B-cell-depleted T cells, or PBMCs. The sample metadata nearly always contained a de-identified subject ID, COVID-19 status, age in years and sex. Samples came from the ongoing ImmuneRACE study (first 160 participants) plus 1,254 subjects from 6 global collaborators. Where available, HLA class I and class II types were obtained from metadata supplied by the sample provider rather than from assay-based typing. The repertoires were released in a freely available public database intended as a resource for research on the immune response to SARS-CoV-2.

The research as a whole found: Clinical and demographic metadata were provided uncurated, with the amount varying by source and participant.

A remark on this clone: No antigen is known for it. Base quality data are lacking; no much larger clone is found one base away.

CDR1 and CDR2 are read off the germline V gene (reference sequence) as GTSNPN and SVGIG. Ends trimmed: V by 8 bases, J by 12 bases; bases unmatched to a gene: 9. The CDR3 has 12 amino acids, counting the end cysteine and phenylalanine. Only CDR3 DNA is held: 36 bases, read in frame from base 1. Whole blood was collected in K2EDTA tubes by collaborating institutions according to the institutions' own protocols. Collaborator samples were shipped for TCRbeta analysis as frozen whole blood, isolated PBMCs, or DNA extracted from either sample type. The immunoSEQ Assay, a bias-controlled multiplex PCR, was used to amplify TCRbeta CDR3 regions from genomic DNA. The authors processed their data as follows. The number of nucleated cells in each sample was estimated by amplification of reference gene primers within the assay. Sequence reads were collapsed and filtered to measure the absolute abundance of every unique TCRbeta CDR3 rearrangement. For each sample, productive Simpson clonality was calculated as the square root of Simpson's diversity index over productive rearrangements. TCRdb carries this immuneACCESS record with in-frame sequences only. Its versions omit some clonotypes, under half of them owing to an unresolved V gene in the studies checked, with the rest unexplained. The DNA gave D and trimming, while V, J and clone size come from that table. This sample holds over 100,000 clones; 75% to 90% were observed only once. The leading ten clones occupy about 18% of the sample.

The chain joins TRBV30 to TRBJ1-6; TRBD1 matches 8 bases in the middle. Material: peripheral blood. The receptor comes from a human donor with acute or convalescent COVID-19. The donor label of this sample is uncertain. The CDR3 is CAAGQGEVPLHF. In nucleotide form, the sequence is TGTGCCGCTGGACAGGGCGAGGTACCCCTCCACTTT.